A single sample gave rise to the 13 T cell receptor beta chains below, sequenced in a study. Cells sorted as Tregs were CD4+, CD25+ and CD127-/low. TCRdb recomputed calls from the 5' RACE reads with MiXCR, one row per CDR3 protein. The table records about 42,000 distinct CDR3 sequences, roughly 21% of them present only once. The sample comprised Tregs sorted from blood. These receptors all come from a female donor with breast cancer.

The chain is built from TRBV24-1 and TRBJ2-1, with D hard to call. Germline assignment: CDR1 KGHDR and CDR2 SFDVKD. CDR3 length: 16 amino acids. V lost 4 bases, J lost 5 bases, and 17 bases lay in between. CDR3 sequence: CATSDSSAPSHNEQFF. The CDR3 nucleotides are TGTGCCACCAGTGACAGCAGCGCTCCTTCCCACAATGAGCAGTTCTTC.

The gene calls are TRBV29-1 and TRBJ1-2; D is unclear. Looked up from germline, CDR1 is SQVTM and CDR2 is ANQGSEA. The CDR3 runs 13 residues. Trimming took 6 bases from V and 4 from J, leaving 15 bases between them. Written as DNA, the CDR3 is TGCAGCGTGAGGACGGAACAACTCTATGGCTACACCTTC. Encoded protein: CSVRTEQLYGYTF.

This clonotype was counted a few times. This chain uses TRBV5-1 with TRBJ2-7; D is ambiguous. Germline CDR1 is SGHRS and CDR2 is YFSETQ. Trimming stripped 4 bases from V and 2 bases from J, with 4 bases between. The CDR3 totals 11 residues. Here the CDR3 reads CASSNTYEQYF. CDR3 DNA: TGCGCCAGCAGCAACACCTACGAGCAGTACTTC.

The chain uses TRBV29-1 and TRBJ1-1; D is ambiguous. CDR1 SQVTM and CDR2 ANQGSEA come from the germline V gene. The CDR3 extends over 13 amino acids. Trimming shortened V by 6 bases and J by 0 bases, and 11 bases separated the two germline ends. CDR3 in DNA: TGCAGCGTGAATGACGTGGTGAACACTGAAGCTTTCTTT. Protein product: CSVNDVVNTEAFF.

This clonotype has more than one count but fewer than ten. This sequence joins TRBV18 and TRBJ1-1; D is ambiguous. CDR1 is KGHSH and CDR2 is LQKENI in the germline V gene. This CDR3 comprises 13 residues. With 5 bases removed from V and 0 bases from J, the gap between germline ends came to 7 bases. CDR3 sequence: CASSSDMNTEAFF. The CDR3 DNA reads as TGTGCCAGCTCATCTGACATGAACACTGAAGCTTTCTTT.

This clonotype was seen more than once but under ten times. The chain couples TRBV7-3 to TRBJ2-1; D unclear. Between the trimmed V and J ends, which lost 5 bases and 4 bases, there was a span of 9 bases. The CDR3 runs 13 residues. Per the germline V gene, CDR1 is SGHTA and CDR2 is FQGTGA. CDR3 protein: CASSGGEYNEQFF. CDR3 coding DNA: TGTGCCAGCAGCGGCGGAGAATACAATGAGCAGTTCTTC.

On this clonotype itself: A much bigger clone sits one base away, suggesting this may be a read error. The chain employs TRBV5-1 and TRBJ2-1; unclear D gene. CDR1 and CDR2 from the germline V gene are SGHRS and YFSETQ. Trimming pared 4 bases from V and 4 bases from J, leaving 12 bases between. The CDR3 extends over 14 amino acids. This CDR3 is CASSPLGVYNEQFF. The CDR3 coding sequence is TGCGCCAGCAGCCCTCTCGGCGTTTACAATGAGCAGTTCTTC.

Many counts were recorded for this clonotype. The V gene is TRBV5-1, the J gene TRBJ2-1; 11 nucleotides align to TRBD2. J lost 1 base, V lost 3 bases, and 6 bases had no gene match. The CDR3 is 17 amino acids. Germline CDR1 is SGHRS and CDR2 is YFSETQ. Here the CDR3 DNA reads TGCGCCAGCAGCTCAAGACTAGCGGGGCTGTCCTACAATGAGCAGTTCTTC. Its protein is CASSSRLAGLSYNEQFF.

The chain is built from TRBV12-3 or TRBV12-4 and TRBJ1-2, with D unresolved. V lost 5 bases and J 4 bases, leaving 11 bases between the germline ends. The CDR3 has 13 residues. The CDR3: CASSMQAIYGYTF. CDR3 sequence (DNA): TGTGCCAGCAGTATGCAGGCTATCTATGGCTACACCTTC.

This clonotype has only a few counts. V and J are TRBV3-1 and TRBJ2-1, with 7 nucleotides matching TRBD1. The trim removed 4 bases at V and 8 bases at J, leaving 11 bases unmatched. Germline assignment: CDR1 LGHDT and CDR2 YNNKEL (reference sequence). This CDR3 region has 15 residues. The CDR3 region has the DNA TGTGCCAGCAGCCCCCGCGACAGGGAACGGCATGAGCAGTTCTTC. Translating it yields CASSPRDRERHEQFF.

As regards this clonotype: A much larger clone lies one base from this, so it may be a read error. This chain uses TRBV20-1 with TRBJ1-3; D call uncertain. The CDR3 runs 13 residues. CDR1 and CDR2 from the germline V gene are DFQATT and SNEGSKA (reference sequence). Trimming removed 5 bases from V and 2 bases from J, with 10 bases in between. The CDR3 spells CSAGSQAGNTIYF. CDR3 DNA: TGCAGTGCTGGGAGCCAAGCTGGAAACACCATATATTTT.

In its sample, this clonotype was seen many times. This chain uses TRBV5-1 with TRBJ2-2; weak D call: TRBD1 (6 bases). There are 15 residues in the CDR3. Germline V gives CDR1 SGHRS, CDR2 YFSETQ. Trimming took off 0 bases at V and 5 bases at J, with 11 bases between the two ends. In DNA, the CDR3 is TGCGCCAGCAGCTTGGAGACAGGTCTTACCGGGGAGCTGTTTTTT. Protein sequence: CASSLETGLTGELFF.

On this clonotype: Germline and junction disagree at one end, which may indicate a read error. The V and J genes are TRBV2 and TRBJ2-7; 7 bases line up with TRBD1. Germline CDR1 and CDR2: SNHLY and FYNNEI. The CDR3 consists of 11 residues. The CDR3, as DNA: TGTGCCAGCAGGCTAGGGGGCGAGCAGCACTTC. It translates to CASRLGGEQHF.